The present entry profiles one T cell receptor beta chain with its context. This sample was included in a study of blood T cell repertoires in COVID-19. Study as a whole: Some COVID-19 samples were acute and others convalescent; all came from the United States, Italy and Spain.

This CDR3 contains 15 residues. Trimming took 5 bases from V and 2 from J, leaving 13 bases between them. The V gene's germline CDR1 is SGHTA and CDR2 FQGTGA. Sequenced by immunoSEQ multiplex PCR; TCRdb stores in-frame clones only, minus some. The sample yields 250,000 to 350,000 clones, 89% seen once. Sequencing was carried out using peripheral blood. The chain employs TRBV7-3 and TRBJ1-3, with D possibly being TRBD1 (6 bases). This clonotype was sampled from a woman in her sixties with acute or convalescent COVID-19. In DNA form, the CDR3 reads TGTGCCAGCAGCGAAACAGGGCAGCCTGGAAACACCATATATTTT. This codes for CASSETGQPGNTIYF.